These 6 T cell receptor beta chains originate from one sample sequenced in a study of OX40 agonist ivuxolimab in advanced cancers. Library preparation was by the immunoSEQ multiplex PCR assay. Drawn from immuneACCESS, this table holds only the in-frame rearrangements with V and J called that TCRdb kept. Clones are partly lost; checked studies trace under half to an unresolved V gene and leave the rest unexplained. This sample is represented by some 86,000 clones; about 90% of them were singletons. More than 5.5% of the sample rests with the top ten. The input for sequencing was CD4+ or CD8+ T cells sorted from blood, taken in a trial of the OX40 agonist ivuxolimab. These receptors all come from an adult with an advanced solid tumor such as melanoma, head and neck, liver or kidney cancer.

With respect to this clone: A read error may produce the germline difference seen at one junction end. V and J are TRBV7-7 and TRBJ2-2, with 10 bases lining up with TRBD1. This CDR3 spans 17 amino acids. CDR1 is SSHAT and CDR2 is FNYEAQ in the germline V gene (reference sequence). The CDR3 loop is CASSLVGTGANTGELFF. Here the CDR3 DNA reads TGTGCTAGCAGCTTAGTGGGGACAGGGGCGAACACCGGGGAGCTGTTTTTT. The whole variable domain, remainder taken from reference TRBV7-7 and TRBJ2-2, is GAGVSQSPRYKVTKRGQDVTLRCDPISSHATLYWYQQALGQGPEFLTYFNYEAQPDKSGLPSDRFSAERPEGSISTLTIQRTEQRDSAMYRCASSLVGTGANTGELFFGEGSRLTVL.

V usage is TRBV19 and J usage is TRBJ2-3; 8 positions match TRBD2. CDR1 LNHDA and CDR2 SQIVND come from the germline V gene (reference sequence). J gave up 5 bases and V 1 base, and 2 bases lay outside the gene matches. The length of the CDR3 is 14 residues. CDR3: CASSIALAGDTQYF. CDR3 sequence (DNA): TGTGCCAGTAGTATAGCCCTAGCGGGAGATACGCAGTATTTT.

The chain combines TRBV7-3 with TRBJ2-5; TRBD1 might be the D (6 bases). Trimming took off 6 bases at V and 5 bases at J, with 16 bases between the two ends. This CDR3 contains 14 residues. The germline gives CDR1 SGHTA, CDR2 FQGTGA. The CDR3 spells CASSSVGGGETQYF. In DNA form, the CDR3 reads TGTGCCAGCAGTTCCGTAGGGGGTGGGGAGACCCAGTACTTC.

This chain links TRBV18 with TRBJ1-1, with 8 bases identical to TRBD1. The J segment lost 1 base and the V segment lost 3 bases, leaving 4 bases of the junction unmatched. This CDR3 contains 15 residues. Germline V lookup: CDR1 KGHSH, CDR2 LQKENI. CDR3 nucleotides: TGTGCCAGCTCACCCGCAGGGGGCTCGAACACTGAAGCTTTCTTT. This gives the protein CASSPAGGSNTEAFF.

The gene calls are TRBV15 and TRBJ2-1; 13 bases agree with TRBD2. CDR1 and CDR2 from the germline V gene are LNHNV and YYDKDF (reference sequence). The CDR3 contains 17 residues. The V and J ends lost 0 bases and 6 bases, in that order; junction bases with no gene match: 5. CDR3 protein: CATSRELAGGRRNEQFF. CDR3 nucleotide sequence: TGTGCCACCAGCAGAGAACTAGCGGGAGGGCGTCGCAATGAGCAGTTCTTC.

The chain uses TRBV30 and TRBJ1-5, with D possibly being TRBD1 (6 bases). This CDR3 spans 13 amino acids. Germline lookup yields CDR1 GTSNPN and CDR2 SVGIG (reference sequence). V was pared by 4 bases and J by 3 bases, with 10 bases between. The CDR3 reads CAWNGGYNQPQHF. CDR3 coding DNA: TGTGCCTGGAACGGGGGCTACAATCAGCCCCAGCATTTT.